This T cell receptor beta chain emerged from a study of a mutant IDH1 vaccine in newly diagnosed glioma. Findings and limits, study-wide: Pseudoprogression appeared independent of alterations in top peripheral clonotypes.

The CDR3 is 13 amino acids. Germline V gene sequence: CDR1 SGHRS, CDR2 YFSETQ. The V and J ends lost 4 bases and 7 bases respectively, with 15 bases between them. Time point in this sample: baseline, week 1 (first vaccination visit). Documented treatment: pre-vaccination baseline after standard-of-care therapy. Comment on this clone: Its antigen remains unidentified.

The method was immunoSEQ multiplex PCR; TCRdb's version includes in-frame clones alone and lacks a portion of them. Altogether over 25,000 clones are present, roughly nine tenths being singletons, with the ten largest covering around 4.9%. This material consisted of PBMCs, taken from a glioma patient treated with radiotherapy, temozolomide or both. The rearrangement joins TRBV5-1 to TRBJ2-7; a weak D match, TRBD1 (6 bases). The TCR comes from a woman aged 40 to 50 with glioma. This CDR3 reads CASSPQGSGEQYF. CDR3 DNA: TGCGCCAGCAGCCCACAGGGTTCTGGGGAGCAGTACTTC.